The clone carrying this TCR beta chain was observed once. Its antigen is not identified. Aged 18 to 65, the patients had hyperthyroidism that was newly diagnosed and had lasted under 2 months. Lactation, pregnancy, other autoimmune disease or uncontrolled infection excluded patients. The sample is drawn from a study of T cells in Graves' hyperthyroidism and ophthalmopathy. Broader study findings: A model of 13 V-J features distinguished ophthalmopathy from stable hyperthyroidism.

RNA transcripts served as the template for amplifying TCR beta CDR3 regions. The HTBI primer set drove a first-round RT-PCR of the TCR CDR3. TCRdb fed the multiplex PCR reads into MiXCR, producing one record per CDR3 protein. The sample lists about 98,000 distinct CDR3 sequences; around 42% were seen once. CDR3 size: 13 residues. With 7 bases removed from V and 2 bases from J, the gap between germline ends came to 10 bases. The germline CDR1 and CDR2 sequences are MDHEN and SYDVKM. This rearrangement joins TRBV28 to TRBJ2-3, with no clear D. Input material: peripheral blood or thyroid tissue (not recorded which). The sequence was collected from a woman aged 25 to 39 with Graves' hyperthyroidism. CDR3 residues: CASTTMNTDTQYF. The CDR3 DNA follows: TGTGCCAGCACCACTATGAACACAGATACGCAGTATTTT.